Below are 14 T cell receptor beta chains sequenced from a single sample in a study of cytomegalovirus exposure and HLA in healthy donors. PCR used 60 Vbeta primers and 13 Jbeta primers. The protocol was immunoSEQ multiplex PCR, while the TCRdb copy is restricted to in-frame clones and leaves out a portion. The data show some 190,000 clones, with about 85% seen just once and less than 1.5% held by the top ten. Sequencing input: PBMCs. The receptors were sampled from a girl aged 10-17 years in good health and CMV-seropositive.

V is TRBV2 and J is TRBJ2-1, with D tentatively TRBD2 (5 bases). Germline CDR1 reads SNHLY; CDR2 reads FYNNEI. Trimming shortened V by 7 bases and J by 7 bases, and 17 bases separated the two germline ends. There are 14 residues in the CDR3. Here the CDR3 reads CASNSGILGNEQFF. Written as DNA, the CDR3 is TGTGCCAGCAACTCCGGGATCCTCGGGAATGAGCAGTTCTTC.

This chain uses TRBV5-5 with TRBJ1-4; D is ambiguous. Trimming pared 3 bases from V and 0 bases from J, leaving 9 bases between. The CDR3 contains 15 residues. CDR1 and CDR2 from the germline V gene are SGHKS and YYEKEE (reference sequence). The CDR3 DNA sequence: TGTGCCAGCAGCTGCCACGGTGCAACTAATGAAAAACTGTTTTTT. Amino acid sequence: CASSCHGATNEKLFF.

The gene calls are TRBV6-4 and TRBJ2-2; TRBD2 might be the D (6 bases). Trimming left V 4 bases short and J 5 bases short, with 11 bases between. CDR3 length: 14 residues. Germline loops: CDR1 MRHNA, CDR2 SNTAGT. DNA of the CDR3: TGTGCCAGCAGTGTCGGGAGCGAGACCGGGGAGCTGTTTTTT. Its translation is CASSVGSETGELFF.

This rearrangement joins TRBV30 to TRBJ1-2; D remains ambiguous. Trimming pared 1 base from V and 2 bases from J, leaving 8 bases between. Per the germline V gene, CDR1 is GTSNPN and CDR2 is SVGIG (reference sequence). CDR3 size: 13 residues. The CDR3 reads CAWSAGRNYGYTF. In nucleotides, the CDR3 is TGTGCCTGGAGTGCGGGAAGGAACTATGGCTACACCTTC.

V gene TRBV27 combines with J gene TRBJ2-7; no clear D gene. Trimming took off 8 bases at V and 2 bases at J, with 7 bases between the two ends. CDR1 is MNHEY, CDR2 SMNVEV, per germline (reference sequence). The CDR3 extends over 11 amino acids. CDR3 loop: CASGPTYEQYF. In nucleotides, the CDR3 is TGTGCCAGCGGGCCCACCTACGAGCAGTACTTC.

V and J are TRBV18 and TRBJ2-7, with TRBD1 matching 8 bases. J gave up 1 base and V 0 bases, and 5 bases lay outside the gene matches. This CDR3 contains 16 residues. Germline assignment: CDR1 KGHSH and CDR2 LQKENI. The chain's CDR3 is CASSPPSGGFSYEQYF. The CDR3 DNA is TGTGCCAGCTCACCACCATCAGGGGGCTTTTCCTACGAGCAGTACTTC.

This clone came up once. The chain uses TRBV28 and TRBJ2-7, with 7 bases identical to TRBD2. This CDR3 has 13 residues. J gave up 3 bases and V 6 bases, and 5 bases lay outside the gene matches. CDR1 is MDHEN and CDR2 is SYDVKM in the germline V gene. The CDR3 region has the DNA TGTGCCAGCAGCGGGGACTACTTCTACGAGCAGTACTTC. Protein product: CASSGDYFYEQYF.

The chain uses TRBV29-1 and TRBJ1-2, with a tentative D call TRBD1 (6 bases). This CDR3 has 13 residues. Trimming stripped 3 bases from V and 6 bases from J, with 14 bases between. From germline, CDR1 is SQVTM and CDR2 ANQGSEA. The CDR3 region has the DNA TGCAGCGTTGAGACAGGTACGAAGAATGGCTACACCTTC. It yields the protein CSVETGTKNGYTF.

The chain carries TRBV21-1 and TRBJ2-7; the DNA was not used to check the table's D call, TRBD2. TRBV21-1 is reported as a pseudogene. The CDR3 runs 15 residues. This CDR3 reads CASSKARGLIKEQYF. The CDR3 coding sequence is TGTGCCAGCAGCAAAGCGAGAGGCCTGATTAAGGAGCAGTACTTC.

This clone has only one observation. The V gene is TRBV11-2, the J gene TRBJ2-3; perhaps TRBD2 as D (5 bases). The germline CDR1 and CDR2 sequences are SGHAT and FQNNGV. The CDR3 extends over 14 amino acids. The V gene lost 4 bases and the J gene lost 4 bases, with 12 bases spanning the gap. For the CDR3, the DNA is TGTGCCAGCAGCTCCCCGGGGAAGGCAGATACGCAGTATTTT. This codes for CASSSPGKADTQYF.

The V and J genes are TRBV7-9 and TRBJ1-1; D call uncertain. Trimming stripped 2 bases from V and 6 bases from J, with 13 bases between. This CDR3 comprises 14 residues. The germline V gene encodes CDR1 SEHNR and CDR2 FQNEAQ (reference sequence). The DNA of the CDR3 is TGTGCCAGCAGCTTAACCCTAGGCGGGGCTGAAGCTTTCTTT. Amino acid sequence: CASSLTLGGAEAFF.

In its sample, this clone was seen a few times. This sequence joins TRBV7-9 and TRBJ1-1, with D unresolved. CDR3 length: 15 amino acids. V shed 5 bases and J shed 5 bases, with 18 bases lying between them. The germline V gene encodes CDR1 SEHNR and CDR2 FQNEAQ (reference sequence). Here the CDR3 DNA reads TGTGCCAGCAGCCCGCGGGCCGAGGGAAAAACTGAAGCTTTCTTT. Its protein is CASSPRAEGKTEAFF.

The chain employs TRBV6-1 and TRBJ2-4; perhaps TRBD1 as D (6 bases). CDR3 size: 14 residues. From germline, CDR1 is MNHNS and CDR2 SASEGT. V lost 7 bases, J lost 2 bases, and 12 bases lay in between. The CDR3 DNA sequence: TGTGCCAGCACCGTGGACAGAACCAAAAACATTCAGTACTTC. Protein sequence: CASTVDRTKNIQYF.

This clone was found a few times. The chain recombines TRBV9 with TRBJ2-1; TRBD2 aligns across 10 bases. The V gene end was trimmed by 6 bases and the J gene end by 9 bases; junction bases not matched to a gene: 12. The germline V gene has CDR1 SGDLS and CDR2 YYNGEE. This CDR3 is built from 15 residues. CDR3 residues: CASTDRGTSASEQFF. In DNA, the CDR3 is TGTGCCAGCACCGATAGGGGGACTAGCGCAAGTGAGCAGTTCTTC. Full variable domain (rest looked up from reference TRBV9 and TRBJ2-1): DSGVTQTPKHLITATGQRVTLRCSPRSGDLSVYWYQQSLDQGLQFLIQYYNGEERAKGNILERFSAQQFPDLHSELNLSSLELGDSALYFCASTDRGTSASEQFFGPGTRLTVL.